The clone carrying this T cell receptor (beta chain) was observed once. The sample is drawn from a study of technical replicates of blood from a few donors. This table comes from immunoSEQ multiplex PCR, and its TCRdb copy is limited to in-frame clones, with some not included. This table holds tens of thousands of clones, 93% found once. The CDR3 consists of 15 residues. Looked up from germline, CDR1 is SGDLS and CDR2 is YYNGEE. Trimming cost V 2 bases and J 2 bases, with 11 bases left between them. Material for sequencing was PBMCs. The chain carries TRBV9 and TRBJ2-1; TRBD2 might be the D (5 bases). The receptor comes from a human donor in good health. Some clones in this sample may be carry-over from other donors' samples. This chain's CDR3 is CASSVEGSPYNEQFF. CDR3 sequence (DNA): TGTGCCAGCAGCGTCGAAGGGAGCCCCTACAATGAGCAGTTCTTC.